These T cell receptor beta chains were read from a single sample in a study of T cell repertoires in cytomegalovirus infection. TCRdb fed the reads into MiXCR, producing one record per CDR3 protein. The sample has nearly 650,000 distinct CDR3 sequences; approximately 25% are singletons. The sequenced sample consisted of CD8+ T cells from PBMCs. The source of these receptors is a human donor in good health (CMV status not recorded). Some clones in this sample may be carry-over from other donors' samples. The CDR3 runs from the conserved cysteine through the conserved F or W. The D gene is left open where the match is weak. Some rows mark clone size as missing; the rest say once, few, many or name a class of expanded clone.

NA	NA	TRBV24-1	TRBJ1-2	CATSDSSTGGYTF	TGTGCCACCAGTGATTCTTCTACCGGGGGCTACACCTTC
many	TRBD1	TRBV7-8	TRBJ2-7	CASSPRDRIYEQYF	TGTGCCAGCAGCCCCCGGGACAGGATCTACGAGCAGTACTTC
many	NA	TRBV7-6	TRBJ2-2	CASSLVGPGDNTGELFF	TGTGCCAGCAGCTTAGTGGGACCGGGAGACAACACCGGGGAGCTGTTTTTT
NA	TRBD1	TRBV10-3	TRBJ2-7	CAISVGTGTYEQYF	TGTGCCATCAGTGTGGGGACAGGGACCTACGAGCAGTACTTC
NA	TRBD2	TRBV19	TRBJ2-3	CASSTTSGGPSTSTDTQYF	TGTGCCAGTAGTACGACTAGCGGGGGACCAAGTACGAGCACAGATACGCAGTATTTT
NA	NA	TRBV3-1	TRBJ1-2	CASSQAGGAGGYTF	TGTGCCAGCAGCCAAGCAGGAGGGGCCGGAGGCTACACCTTC
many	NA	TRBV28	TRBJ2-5	CASSLLPAGRGTQYF	TGTGCCAGCAGTTTATTACCGGCCGGGCGGGGGACCCAGTACTTC
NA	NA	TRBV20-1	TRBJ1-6	CSARDVTEWLSNSPLHF	TGCAGTGCTAGAGATGTTACGGAGTGGCTTAGTAATTCACCCCTCCACTTT
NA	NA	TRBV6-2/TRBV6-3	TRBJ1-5	CASSYETYQPQHF	TGTGCCAGCAGTTACGAGACATATCAGCCCCAGCATTTT
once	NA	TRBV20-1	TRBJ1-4	CSAWDPATNEKLFF	TGCAGTGCCTGGGACCCCGCAACTAATGAAAAACTGTTTTTT
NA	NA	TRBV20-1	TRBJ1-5	CSARVRGRRQPQHF	TGCAGTGCTAGAGTTAGAGGGCGGAGGCAGCCCCAGCATTTT
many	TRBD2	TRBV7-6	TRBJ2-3	CASSLLQAGVTDTQYF	TGTGCCAGCAGCTTACTACAAGCGGGGGTCACAGATACGCAGTATTTT
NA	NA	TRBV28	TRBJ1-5	CASGFRGFLQPQHF	TGTGCCAGCGGTTTCCGCGGGTTCTTACAGCCCCAGCATTTT
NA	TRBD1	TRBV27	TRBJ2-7	CASSLSGDRVPYEQYF	TGTGCCAGCAGTTTATCGGGGGACAGGGTTCCCTACGAGCAGTACTTC
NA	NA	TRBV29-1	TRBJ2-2	CSVDLSGNTGELFF	TGCAGCGTTGACCTTTCGGGTAACACCGGGGAGCTGTTTTTT
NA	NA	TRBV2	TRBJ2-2	CASRWGENTGELFF	TGTGCCAGCAGATGGGGCGAGAACACCGGGGAGCTGTTTTTT
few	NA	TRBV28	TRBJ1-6	CASAQGSYNSPLHF	TGTGCCAGTGCGCAGGGCTCCTATAATTCACCCCTCCACTTT
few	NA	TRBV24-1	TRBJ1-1	CATSEGGIHSNTEAFF	TGTGCCACCAGTGAGGGAGGGATACACTCGAACACTGAAGCTTTCTTT
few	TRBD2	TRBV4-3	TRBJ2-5	CASSQETAGDQETQYF	TGCGCCAGCAGCCAAGAAACAGCGGGGGACCAAGAGACCCAGTACTTC
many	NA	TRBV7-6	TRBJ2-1	CASSLDADGLGEQFF	TGTGCCAGCAGCTTAGATGCGGACGGGTTAGGTGAGCAGTTCTTC
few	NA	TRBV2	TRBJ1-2	CASTPRASANYGYTF	TGTGCCAGCACCCCTCGCGCCAGCGCTAACTATGGCTACACCTTC
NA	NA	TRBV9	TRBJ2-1	CASSSRGPPYNEQFF	TGTGCCAGCAGCTCTCGGGGGCCCCCCTACAATGAGCAGTTCTTC
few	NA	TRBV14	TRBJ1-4	CASSQSSNEKLFF	TGTGCCAGCAGCCAGAGCAGTAATGAAAAACTGTTTTTT
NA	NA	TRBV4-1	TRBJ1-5	CASSRGPGSNQPQHF	TGCGCCAGCAGCCGGGGACCAGGGAGCAATCAGCCCCAGCATTTT
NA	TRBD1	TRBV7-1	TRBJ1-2	CASRTPGQKDYGYTF	TGTGCCAGCAGGACTCCGGGACAGAAGGACTATGGCTACACCTTC
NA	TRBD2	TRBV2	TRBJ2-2	CASIRTSEFGELFF	TGTGCCAGCATAAGGACTAGCGAGTTCGGGGAGCTGTTTTTT
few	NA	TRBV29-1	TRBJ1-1	CSVVSLNTEAFF	TGCAGCGTTGTTTCCCTGAACACTGAAGCTTTCTTT
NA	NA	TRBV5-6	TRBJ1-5	CASSSYYSNQPQHF	TGTGCCAGCAGCTCTTACTATAGCAATCAGCCCCAGCATTTT
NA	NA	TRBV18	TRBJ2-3	CTSSPGKKSTDTQYF	TGTACCAGCTCCCCGGGAAAGAAGAGCACAGATACGCAGTATTTT
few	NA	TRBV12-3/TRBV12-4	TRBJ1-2	CASSTQAPNYGYTF	TGTGCCAGCAGCACGCAGGCCCCTAACTATGGCTACACCTTC
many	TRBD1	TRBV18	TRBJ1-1	CASSRPDQMGQGQAFF	TGTGCCAGCTCACGGCCAGACCAAATGGGACAGGGGCAAGCTTTCTTT
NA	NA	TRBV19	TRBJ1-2	CASIPGGIYGYTF	TGTGCCAGTATCCCCGGAGGGATCTATGGCTACACCTTC
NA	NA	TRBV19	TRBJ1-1	CASTLGENTEAFF	TGTGCCAGTACCCTGGGGGAGAACACTGAAGCTTTCTTT
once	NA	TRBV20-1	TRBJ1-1	CSARVKTEAFF	TGCAGTGCTAGAGTAAAGACTGAAGCTTTCTTT
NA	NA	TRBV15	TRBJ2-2	CATSREGAAIGELFF	TGTGCCACCAGCAGAGAGGGGGCGGCGATCGGGGAGCTGTTTTTT
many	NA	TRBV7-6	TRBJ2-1	CASSFREDEQFF	TGTGCCAGCAGCTTCAGGGAGGATGAGCAGTTCTTC
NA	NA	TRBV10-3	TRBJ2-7	CAISESGGYEQYF	TGTGCCATCAGTGAGTCGGGGGGATACGAGCAGTACTTC
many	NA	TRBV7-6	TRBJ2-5	CASSGRGGLIQETQYF	TGTGCCAGCAGCGGCAGGGGGGGGCTGATCCAAGAGACCCAGTACTTC
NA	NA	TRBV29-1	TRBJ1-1	CSFGGTLNTEAFF	TGCAGCTTTGGGGGGACATTGAACACTGAAGCTTTCTTT
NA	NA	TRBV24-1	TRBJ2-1	CATSQGHVSYNEQFF	TGTGCCACCAGCCAGGGGCACGTCTCCTACAATGAGCAGTTCTTC
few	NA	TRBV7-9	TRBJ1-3	CASSSGGTGNTIYF	TGTGCCAGCAGTTCGGGGGGTACTGGAAACACCATATATTTT
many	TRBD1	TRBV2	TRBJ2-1	CASSQNTGGPDNEQFF	TGTGCCAGCAGCCAAAACACAGGGGGGCCTGACAATGAGCAGTTCTTC
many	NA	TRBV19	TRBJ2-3	CASSIGVDPDTQYF	TGTGCCAGTAGTATTGGGGTGGATCCAGATACGCAGTATTTT
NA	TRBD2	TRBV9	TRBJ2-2	CASSDGLAENTGELFF	TGTGCCAGCAGCGACGGACTAGCGGAGAACACCGGGGAGCTGTTTTTT
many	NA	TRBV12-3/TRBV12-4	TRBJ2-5	CASTLNGWRGGQETQYF	TGTGCCAGCACCCTAAATGGCTGGAGGGGAGGCCAAGAGACCCAGTACTTC
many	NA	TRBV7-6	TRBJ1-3	CASSFNRDSSTWGNTIYF	TGTGCCAGCAGCTTCAACCGGGACTCCTCAACGTGGGGAAACACCATATATTTT
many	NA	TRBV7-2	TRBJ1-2	CASSPRRNYGYTF	TGTGCCAGCAGCCCTAGACGGAACTATGGCTACACCTTC
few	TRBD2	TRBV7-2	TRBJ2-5	CASSPRGGQTQYF	TGTGCCAGCAGCCCTCGGGGGGGACAGACCCAGTACTTC
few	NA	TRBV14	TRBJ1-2	CASSQLPQGSSIYGYTF	TGTGCCAGCAGCCAACTGCCCCAGGGTAGCTCTATCTATGGCTACACCTTC
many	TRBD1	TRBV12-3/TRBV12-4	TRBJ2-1	CASRTGQENNEQFF	TGTGCCAGCAGGACGGGACAGGAAAACAATGAGCAGTTCTTC
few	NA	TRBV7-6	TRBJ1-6	CASSLASSLRGDNSPLHF	TGTGCCAGCAGCTTGGCTTCAAGTCTCAGGGGAGATAATTCACCCCTCCACTTT
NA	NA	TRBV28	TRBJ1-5	CANSLAGSVQPQHF	TGTGCCAATTCACTAGCGGGGTCGGTTCAGCCCCAGCATTTT
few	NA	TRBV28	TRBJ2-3	CASKEGELFTDTQYF	TGTGCCAGCAAGGAAGGCGAGCTATTCACAGATACGCAGTATTTT
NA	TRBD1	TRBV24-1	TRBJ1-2	CATRDTGGSGYTF	TGTGCCACCAGGGATACAGGGGGCTCCGGCTACACCTTC
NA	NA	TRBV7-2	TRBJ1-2	CASSPLSWPYTYGYTF	TGTGCCAGCAGTCCCTTATCATGGCCCTATACTTATGGCTACACCTTC
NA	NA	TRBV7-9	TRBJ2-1	CASSSSDPEQFF	TGTGCCAGCAGCTCCTCCGACCCGGAGCAGTTCTTC
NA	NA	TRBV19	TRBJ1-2	CASSIVGNANYGYTF	TGTGCCAGTAGTATCGTGGGGAATGCTAACTATGGCTACACCTTC
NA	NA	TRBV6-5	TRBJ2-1	CASSWGGPHNEQFF	TGTGCCAGCAGTTGGGGAGGACCCCACAATGAGCAGTTCTTC
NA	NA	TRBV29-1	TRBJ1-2	CSVPGRRNYGYTF	TGCAGCGTTCCAGGGAGAAGGAACTATGGCTACACCTTC